This T cell receptor beta chain is drawn from a study of cytomegalovirus exposure and HLA in healthy donors (dated by TCRdb to the late 2010s). About the full investigation: An earlier analysis of roughly 610 of the donors reported under 300 Gb of sequence data and 117 million unique TCR beta sequences obtained from about 179 million T cells. About five DR-DQ haplotypes were treated as single units for association and clustering because of strong linkage in the cohort. The number of typed donors differed by locus: about 629-640 for A, B, C, DRB1 and DQB1; some 500 for DQA1; 606 for DPA1; and roughly 490 for DPB1. The study aimed to test whether cataloging public T cell receptors could reveal signatures of past pathogen exposure. Rather than using new phenotypic data, the later analysis identified candidate immune exposures from TCR beta sequences and from how often those sequences occurred across donors. On average, around 200,000 unique TCR beta nucleotide sequences were sequenced per donor among roughly 430 genotyped donors of the cohort, with approximately 18% of those sequences being non-productive. Roughly 300 gigabases of sequencing data and tens of millions of unique TCR sequences made up an early release that covered 500 to 700 HLA-typed donors. The genetic ancestry cluster associated with self-reported Caucasian donors included 81% of the approximately 430 genotyped donors. Both class I and class II loci were covered by HLA typing, at four-digit resolution. Donor age, sex, ethnicity and CMV serostatus were collected together with the repertoire data. A later analysis re-examined previously published TCR beta repertoires from hundreds of donors and added high-resolution HLA genotyping to investigate patterns of TCR occurrence. In a later genetic analysis, genome-wide SNP genotypes for about 65% of the 666 donors were used, and that subset was treated as a discovery cohort. Using immunosequencing, the study profiled T cell repertoires from fewer than 850 subjects and related those repertoires to cytomegalovirus serostatus. To predict cytomegalovirus infection status, the study brought together high-throughput TCR immunosequencing, statistical association of individual TCRs with disease status, and machine learning. Every discovery cohort repertoire had been produced on one sequencing platform. In addition to the first cohort of 650 to 800 subjects, a separate validation cohort of under 150 different subjects was used. In an earlier analysis of roughly 540 of the donors, high-throughput TCR beta sequencing was used to judge whether each TCR beta V gene segment behaved as functional or pseudogenic. General study outcomes and caveats: A few of the identified cytomegalovirus-associated TCR beta chains were confirmed in vitro to be specific for cytomegalovirus antigens. At a false discovery rate of 0.05, a later analysis linked under 20,000 TCR beta sequences to specific HLA alleles. An earlier analysis of approximately 540 of the donors showed that most TCR beta V segments appeared in productive rearrangements either about 87% or about 30% of the time, which broadly matched IMGT annotations. The authors suggested that the approach could potentially be generalized to other disease states and immunological phenotypes. Correlated functional status among segregating V segments might be attributable to linkage disequilibrium, but an unknown experimental factor could not be ruled out. According to a later genetic analysis, donors in an Asian-associated ancestry cluster had fewer N-insertions in productive TCRs than the approximately 610-donor mean. Most TCR sequences were seen in very few donors, while some public TCRs were found in many individuals. Presence/absence analyses assumed roughly uniform sequencing depth across donors, an assumption that may not hold. Some IMGT-functional V segments, including TRBV6-2 and TRBV6-3, could not be distinguished by the 87-base-pair reads and were therefore excluded. In the study, about 150 TCR beta chains were listed as associated with cytomegalovirus. The classifier was reported to diagnose cytomegalovirus status with high specificity and sensitivity in both the original and validation cohorts. A cluster of highly shared sequence variants was judged likely to be a technical artifact of the sequencing pipeline. In a later analysis, the rate of TCR association differed among HLA loci, with DRB1 alleles having the most associated TCRs and HLA-C alleles having the fewest. A later genetic analysis associated a missense DCLRE1C variant with V-gene and J-gene trimming of TCR beta chains, and an independent cohort replicated the association. The earlier analysis of fewer than 750 of the donors excluded roughly 17 rarely observed V segments, including chromosome 9 orphons, because counts were too low. A further reported finding was that TCR beta sequences accurately predicted the HLA-A and HLA-B alleles for most subjects in the first cohort. Several of the top co-occurrence clusters appeared to be linked to parvovirus B19, influenza, CMV and Epstein-Barr virus, according to a later analysis. Because HLA typing was missing for some donors at each locus, association tests included only the typed subset. Strong co-occurrence of HLA alleles, especially DR and DQ, made assigning TCR associations to individual alleles difficult. CMV serostatus was the only immune exposure information available for the cohort. In a later analysis, most CMV-associated TCR beta chains were found to appear HLA-restricted, with HLA associations seemingly driven largely by CMV exposure. This cohort had only TCR beta chains sequenced, and the lack of alpha or paired-chain data limited which features could be detected. In a later analysis, HLA-associated TCR beta chains were found to be more clonally expanded and to have lower generation probabilities than equally common non-associated chains.

Concerning this clone itself: Its antigen is not yet known. No base qualities exist here, and no much larger clone lies one base off it.

Library preparation used the immunoSEQ multiplex PCR assay. A mixture of 60 forward primers for TCR Vbeta segments and 13 reverse primers for TCR Jbeta segments was used in the multiplex PCR. Amplification of the CDR3 region of rearranged TCR beta genes was performed with a multiplex PCR assay on genomic DNA. The Illumina HiSeq System was used to sequence the amplified TCR beta libraries as 87-base-pair reads. The authors' pipeline ran thus. In a later analysis, around 80 million unique TCR beta chains were counted across the approximately 670 repertoires, and roughly 11 million of these chains were shared by at least two donors. To remove PCR and sequencing errors, raw reads were error-corrected and collapsed into unique sequences using a nearest-neighbor algorithm that merged closely related sequences. Alignment of CDR3 sequences to IMGT reference sequences was used to assign V, D and J gene segments. Each retained sequence needed at least a six-nucleotide match to both a V gene segment and a J gene segment. A rearrangement was called productive if the CDR3 had no stop codons and remained in frame with V and J, and every other rearrangement was called non-productive. CDR3 was defined by IMGT convention, running from the second conserved V-encoded cysteine to the conserved J-encoded phenylalanine. Sequences without an unambiguous match to a single V gene segment were excluded from the earlier analysis of 587 of the donors. In an earlier analysis of a few hundred of the donors, V segments were called functional above 56.7% productive rearrangements and were called segregating when the between-donor standard deviation exceeded 5%. A statistical classification framework was built for diagnosing cytomegalovirus status from the catalog of TCR beta chain sequences. A later analysis assigned V and J genes by comparing TCR nucleotide sequences with IMGT/GENE-DB human TR gene sequences. A later analysis assigned CDR3 sequences and most-parsimonious VDJ recombination scenarios with the TCRdist pipeline. A later analysis defined each TCR beta chain by its CDR3 amino acid sequence plus V-gene family, and excluded reads lacking a unique V-gene family. As a way to deal with suspected cross-contamination and a sequencing artifact, a later analysis dropped more than 500 nucleotide sequences that were highly shared and had low generation probability. For each public chain, a later analysis derived a clonal expansion index from normalized ranks of inferred template counts within each repertoire. A later analysis computed generation probabilities with a VDJ recombination model fitted to out-of-frame rearrangements, and checked the results against IGoR. Hypergeometric tests were used in a later analysis to score TCR-TCR, TCR-HLA and TCR-CMV co-occurrence, with a repertoire-size bias correction applied to the TCR pairs. In a later analysis, false discovery rates were estimated by permuting HLA or CMV assignments 20 times. In a later analysis, co-occurring TCRs were grouped using DBSCAN, with TCRdist sequence similarity added in when clustering inside HLA-allele-positive subsets. Co-occurrence clustering excluded repertoires with fewer than 30,000 or more than 120,000 public chains, plus five with anomalous nucleotide sharing. As stored in TCRdb, this immuneACCESS dataset retains in-frame rearrangements with V and J assigned. A fraction of the clones does not appear; measured against another copy, unresolved V genes explain less than half of the discrepancy, and the remainder lacks a known reason. D and trimming come from the DNA, and the V and J calls and clone size come from that table. The sample table shows 150,000 to 200,000 clones, and over 65% are seen once. The ten largest clones represent less than 4.5% of the sample.

The CDR3 goes from the cysteine to the phenylalanine over 14 residues. Of the read, only the CDR3 DNA is kept; its 42 bases are in frame from base 1. From the germline V gene, CDR1 is SQVTM and CDR2 is ANQGSEA. The germline ends are 22 bases apart after V is trimmed by 5 bases and J by 9 bases. The cohort consisted of 650 to 850 healthy bone marrow donors. At the time of sampling, all cohort members were nominally healthy, though unrecorded immune exposures were likely present. The donor was CMV seropositive and was included in the group of 250 to 350 seropositive cohort members. A peripheral blood sample was collected from each donor, and TCR beta sequencing was performed on peripheral blood mononuclear cells. Genomic DNA extraction from the blood cell samples was performed with the Qiagen DNeasy Blood Extraction Kit.

The source of this sequence is a woman aged 55 to 70 in good health and CMV-seropositive. Sequences were obtained from PBMCs. The rearranged segments are TRBV29-1 and TRBJ1-1, and possibly TRBD1, on 5 matching bases. The CDR3 region: CSVLPQGAGEKAFF. The DNA reads as follows: TGCAGCGTTCTCCCCCAGGGTGCTGGTGAGAAAGCTTTCTTT. Extended through the reference TRBV29-1 and TRBJ1-1 proteins, this CDR3 yields the full variable domain: SAVISQKPSRDICQRGTSLTIQCQVDSQVTMMFWYRQQPGQSLTLIATANQGSEATYESGFVIDKFPISRPNLTFSTLTVSNMSPEDSSIYLCSVLPQGAGEKAFFGQGTRLTVV.